One sample yielded the 10 T cell receptor beta chains listed below, sequenced in a study of T cell responses to AZD1222 COVID-19 vaccine. Libraries were prepared by immunoSEQ multiplex PCR; TCRdb keeps only in-frame clonotypes and omits some of them. The data show approximately 130,000 clones, 90% seen once. The sequencing used peripheral blood, collected 28 days after the second dose of the MenACWY control vaccine. The source of these receptors is an adult who received the MenACWY meningococcal vaccine as a control.

The rearrangement links TRBV28 to TRBJ2-4, with 9 nucleotides matching TRBD1. The ends lost 1 base at V and 5 bases at J; junction bases unmatched: 6. CDR3 length: 16 amino acids. The germline V gene encodes CDR1 MDHEN and CDR2 SYDVKM. CDR3 sequence (DNA): TGTGCCAGCAGTTTATCCGGGACAGGGCGGGAAAACATTCAGTACTTC. It translates to CASSLSGTGRENIQYF.

The rearrangement links TRBV6-2 or TRBV6-3 to TRBJ1-4; D is unresolved. Germline V lookup: CDR1 MNHEY, CDR2 SVGEGT. Deletions cut 1 base from V and 7 bases from J, with 10 bases between. This CDR3 comprises 14 residues. Here the CDR3 DNA reads TGTGCCAGCAGTTACTGGCGGGGAGGTGAAAAACTGTTTTTT. Translation gives CASSYWRGGEKLFF.

The rearrangement joins TRBV5-7 to TRBJ1-1, with D tentatively TRBD1 (6 bases). TRBV5-7 is given ORF status, its function remaining uncertain. V was clipped by 3 bases and J by 0 bases, with 18 bases between them. The CDR3 covers 17 residues. The CDR3 region is CASSWGHQLHMNTEAFF. DNA of the CDR3: TGTGCCAGCAGCTGGGGACACCAACTCCACATGAACACTGAAGCTTTCTTT.

This clone came up a few times. The rearrangement uses TRBV11-2 and TRBJ2-7; the D is unclear. The CDR3 extends over 18 amino acids. CDR1 and CDR2 from the germline V gene are SGHAT and FQNNGV. V gave up 0 bases and J gave up 0 bases, with 18 bases separating them. CDR3 residues: CASSLDRDGTFSSYEQYF. CDR3 nucleotides: TGTGCCAGCAGCTTAGATCGTGATGGAACCTTCTCCTCCTACGAGCAGTACTTC. Full variable domain (outside the CDR3, taken from reference TRBV11-2 and TRBJ2-7): EAGVAQSPRYKIIEKRQSVAFWCNPISGHATLYWYQQILGQGPKLLIQFQNNGVVDDSQLPKDRFSAERLKGVDSTLKIQPAKLEDSAVYLCASSLDRDGTFSSYEQYFGPGTRLTVT.

The table lists this clone with a few counts. The rearrangement links TRBV15 to TRBJ2-3; 11 nucleotides agree with TRBD2. Trimming cost V 0 bases and J 4 bases; bases outside gene matches: 6. The CDR3 extends over 17 amino acids. Germline CDR1 is LNHNV and CDR2 is YYDKDF (reference sequence). CDR3 region: CATSREIAGGPADTQYF. CDR3 coding DNA: TGTGCCACCAGCAGAGAAATAGCGGGGGGGCCAGCAGATACGCAGTATTTT.

This rearrangement joins TRBV11-2 to TRBJ2-1; the D gene is possibly TRBD1 (6 bases). V was pared by 2 bases and J by 3 bases, with 8 bases between. CDR1 is SGHAT and CDR2 is FQNNGV in the germline V gene. This CDR3 spans 14 amino acids. This CDR3 reads CASSLRDNYNEQFF. As DNA, the CDR3 is TGTGCCAGCAGCTTAAGGGACAACTACAATGAGCAGTTCTTC.

As regards this clone: The identical CDR3 is also encoded by other nucleotide sequences in the sample. The chain joins TRBV18 to TRBJ1-5, with 7 bases aligning to TRBD1. This CDR3 contains 15 residues. Per germline, CDR1 KGHSH and CDR2 LQKENI. J gave up 0 bases and V 3 bases, and 2 bases lay outside the gene matches. The CDR3 region is CASSPGQASNQPQHF. For the CDR3, the DNA is TGTGCCAGCTCACCTGGACAGGCTAGCAATCAGCCCCAGCATTTT.

The chain joins TRBV5-1 to TRBJ2-1; tentatively, D is TRBD1 (6 bases). V was cut by 9 bases and J by 0 bases, with 13 bases left in between. The CDR3 runs to 14 residues. Germline lookup yields CDR1 SGHRS and CDR2 YFSETQ. CDR3 sequence: CATGQLSSYNEQFF. DNA of the CDR3: TGCGCCACCGGACAGTTGAGCTCCTACAATGAGCAGTTCTTC.

The rearrangement links TRBV18 to TRBJ2-7; no firm D call. The CDR3 spans 13 residues. Trimming took off 2 bases at V and 2 bases at J, with 7 bases between the two ends. Per germline, CDR1 KGHSH and CDR2 LQKENI. The CDR3: CASSPGTTYEQYV. The CDR3 nucleotides read TGTGCCAGCTCACCAGGAACGACCTACGAGCAGTACGTC.

V gene TRBV12-3 or TRBV12-4 combines with J gene TRBJ1-1; D is perhaps TRBD1 (5 bases). This CDR3 spans 11 amino acids. V was trimmed by 7 bases and J by 6 bases, leaving 9 bases between them. The CDR3 coding sequence is TGTGCCAGCATCGGGACTTCTGAAGCTTTCTTT. It specifies CASIGTSEAFF.